This TCR beta chain emerged from a study of cytomegalovirus exposure and HLA in healthy donors. Looking at the study overall: For the 300 to 450 genotyped donors, 80% to 90% fell within the Caucasian-associated ancestry cluster. General study findings and limits: Later analysis indicated greater clonal expansion among HLA-associated TCR beta chains than among equally common other chains. Earlier findings revealed that most TCR beta V segments proved productive either about 90% or about 30% of the time. With later analysis, a missense DCLRE1C variant became linked to TCR beta V- and J-gene trimming.

On this clone: Its matching antigen is unknown.

Primers included in the PCR were 60 Vbeta and 13 Jbeta primers. Measured with immunoSEQ multiplex PCR; TCRdb has only the in-frame clones, and not every one. The repertoire has some 98,000 clones, about three quarters of them found once; the top ten carry over 1.1%. Trimming removed 1 base from V and 0 bases from J, with 13 bases in between. The CDR3 consists of 15 residues. CDR1 is SQVTM and CDR2 is ANQGSEA in the germline V gene. Sequencing was carried out using PBMCs. The chain couples TRBV29-1 to TRBJ2-7, with D possibly being TRBD1 (5 bases). This sequence was found in a man in his forties or fifties in good health and CMV-seronegative. CDR3 bases: TGCAGCGTTGAAGTCCCCGACAGAGTCTCCTACGAGCAGTACTTC. Translating it yields CSVEVPDRVSYEQYF.